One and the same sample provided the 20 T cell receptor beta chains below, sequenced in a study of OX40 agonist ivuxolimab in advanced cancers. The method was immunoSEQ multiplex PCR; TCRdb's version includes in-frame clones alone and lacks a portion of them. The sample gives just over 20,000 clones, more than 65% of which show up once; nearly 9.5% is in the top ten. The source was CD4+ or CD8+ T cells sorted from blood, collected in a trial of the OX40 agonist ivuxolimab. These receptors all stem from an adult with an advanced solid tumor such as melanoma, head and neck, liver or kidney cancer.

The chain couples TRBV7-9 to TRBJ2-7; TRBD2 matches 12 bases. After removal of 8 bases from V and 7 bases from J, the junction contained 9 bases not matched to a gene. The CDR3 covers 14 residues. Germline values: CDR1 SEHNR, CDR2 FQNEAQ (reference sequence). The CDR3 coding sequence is TGTGCCAGCCACCCTAGCGGGGGGGCGGGGGAGCAGTACTTC. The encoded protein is CASHPSGGAGEQYF.

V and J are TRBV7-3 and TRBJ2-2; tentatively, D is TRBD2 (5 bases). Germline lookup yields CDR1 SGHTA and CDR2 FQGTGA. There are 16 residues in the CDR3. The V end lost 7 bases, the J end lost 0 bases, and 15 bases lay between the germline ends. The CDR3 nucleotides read TGTGCCAGCAAATTGAATCACGGGGCGAACACCGGGGAGCTGTTTTTT. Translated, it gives CASKLNHGANTGELFF.

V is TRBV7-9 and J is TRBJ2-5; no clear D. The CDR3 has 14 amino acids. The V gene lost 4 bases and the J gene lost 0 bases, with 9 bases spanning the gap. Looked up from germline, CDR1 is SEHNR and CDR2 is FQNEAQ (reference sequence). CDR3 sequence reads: CASSSYTNQETQYF. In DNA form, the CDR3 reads TGTGCCAGCAGCTCGTACACAAACCAAGAGACCCAGTACTTC.

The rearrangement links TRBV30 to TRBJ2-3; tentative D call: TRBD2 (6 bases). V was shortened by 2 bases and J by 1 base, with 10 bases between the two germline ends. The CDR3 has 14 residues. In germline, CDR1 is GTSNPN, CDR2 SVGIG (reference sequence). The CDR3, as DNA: TGTGCCTGGAGTCGTACGGGGGGCACAGATACGCAGTATTTT. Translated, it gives CAWSRTGGTDTQYF.

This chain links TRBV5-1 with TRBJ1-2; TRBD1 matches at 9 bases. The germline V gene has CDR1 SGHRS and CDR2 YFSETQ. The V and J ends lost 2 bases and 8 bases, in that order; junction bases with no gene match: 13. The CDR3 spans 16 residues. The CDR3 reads CASSLPGTGNFGGYTF. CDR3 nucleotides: TGCGCCAGCAGCTTACCCGGGACAGGGAATTTCGGAGGCTACACCTTC.

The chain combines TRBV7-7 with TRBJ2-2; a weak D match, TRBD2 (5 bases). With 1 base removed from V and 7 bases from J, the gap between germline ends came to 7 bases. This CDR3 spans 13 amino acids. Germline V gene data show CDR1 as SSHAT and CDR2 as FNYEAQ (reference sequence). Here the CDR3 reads CASSLEGSGELFF. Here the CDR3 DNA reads TGTGCCAGCAGCTTAGAAGGGAGCGGGGAGCTGTTTTTT.

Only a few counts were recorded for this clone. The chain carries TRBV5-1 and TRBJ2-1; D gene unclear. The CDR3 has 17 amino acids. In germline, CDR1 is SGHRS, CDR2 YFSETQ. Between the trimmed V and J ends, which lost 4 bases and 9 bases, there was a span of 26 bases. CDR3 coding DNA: TGCGCCAGCAGCCCCGACCCTAGTGCCCCCGGGTCCGGTGAGCAGTTCTTC. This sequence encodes CASSPDPSAPGSGEQFF.

The CDR3 spells CASSHSPYSGVRTGELFF. DNA for the CDR3: TGCGCCAGCAGCCACTCACCTTATAGCGGGGTGAGGACCGGGGAGCTGTTTTTT. V usage is TRBV4-3 and J usage is TRBJ2-2; TRBD2 agrees at 8 bases. The CDR3 is 18 amino acids. V lost 3 bases and J lost 5; bases outside the gene matches: 14. Germline CDR1 is LGHNA and CDR2 is YSLEER.

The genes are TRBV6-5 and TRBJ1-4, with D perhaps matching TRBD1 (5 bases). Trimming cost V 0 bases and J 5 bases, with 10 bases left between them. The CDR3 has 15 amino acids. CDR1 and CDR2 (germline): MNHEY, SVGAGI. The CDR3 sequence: CASSYSDGGNEKLFF. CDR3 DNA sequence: TGTGCCAGCAGTTACTCCGACGGGGGGAATGAAAAACTGTTTTTT.

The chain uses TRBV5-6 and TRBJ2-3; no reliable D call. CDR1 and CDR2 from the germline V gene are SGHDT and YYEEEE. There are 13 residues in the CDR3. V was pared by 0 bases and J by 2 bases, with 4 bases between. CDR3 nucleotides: TGTGCCAGCAGCTTGGGGCCCACAGATACGCAGTATTTT. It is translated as CASSLGPTDTQYF.

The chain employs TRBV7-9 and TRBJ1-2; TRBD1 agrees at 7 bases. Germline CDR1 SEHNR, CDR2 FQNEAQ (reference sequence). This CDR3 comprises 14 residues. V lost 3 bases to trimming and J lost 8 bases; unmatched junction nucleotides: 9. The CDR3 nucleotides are TGTGCCAGCAGCTTTGACAGGGACCTCGGGGGCTACACCTTC. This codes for CASSFDRDLGGYTF.

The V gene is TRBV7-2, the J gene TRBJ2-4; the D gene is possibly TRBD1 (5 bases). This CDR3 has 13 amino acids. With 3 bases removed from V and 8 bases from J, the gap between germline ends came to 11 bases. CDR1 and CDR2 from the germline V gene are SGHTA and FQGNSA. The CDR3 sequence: CASSFGKTDIQYF. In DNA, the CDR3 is TGTGCCAGCAGCTTCGGTAAGACAGACATTCAGTACTTC.

The CDR3: CASSLGPEETQYF. DNA of the CDR3: TGCGCCAGCAGCTTGGGCCCAGAAGAGACCCAGTACTTC. The chain links TRBV5-1 to TRBJ2-5, with D uncertain. The V gene lost 0 bases and the J gene lost 3 bases, with 6 bases spanning the gap. Germline CDR1 reads SGHRS; CDR2 reads YFSETQ. This CDR3 is built from 13 residues.

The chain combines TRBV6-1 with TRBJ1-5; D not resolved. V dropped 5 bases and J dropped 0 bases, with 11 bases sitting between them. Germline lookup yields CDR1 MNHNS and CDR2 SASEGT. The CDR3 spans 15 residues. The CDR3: CASSTLGNSNQPQHF. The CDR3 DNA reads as TGTGCCAGCAGTACGCTAGGAAATAGCAATCAGCCCCAGCATTTT.

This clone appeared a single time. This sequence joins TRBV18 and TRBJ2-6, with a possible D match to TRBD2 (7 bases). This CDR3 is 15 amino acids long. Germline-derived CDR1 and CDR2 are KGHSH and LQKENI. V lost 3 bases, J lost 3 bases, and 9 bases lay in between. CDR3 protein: CASSPGGLGANVLTF. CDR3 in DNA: TGTGCCAGCTCACCCGGGGGGCTTGGGGCCAACGTCCTGACTTTC.

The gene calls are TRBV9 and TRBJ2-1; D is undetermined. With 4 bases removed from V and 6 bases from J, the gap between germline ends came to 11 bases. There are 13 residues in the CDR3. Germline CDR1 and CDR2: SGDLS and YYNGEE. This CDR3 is CASSPSPGNEQFF. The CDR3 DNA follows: TGTGCCAGCAGCCCTTCCCCGGGCAATGAGCAGTTCTTC.

CDR3 region: CASNPSGGLAYEQYF. In DNA, the CDR3 is TGTGCCAGCAATCCTTCAGGGGGGTTGGCCTACGAGCAGTACTTC. This chain links TRBV28 with TRBJ2-7; perhaps TRBD1 as D (7 bases). Trimming shortened V by 7 bases and J by 2 bases, and 18 bases separated the two germline ends. This CDR3 is 15 amino acids long. Germline loops: CDR1 MDHEN, CDR2 SYDVKM.

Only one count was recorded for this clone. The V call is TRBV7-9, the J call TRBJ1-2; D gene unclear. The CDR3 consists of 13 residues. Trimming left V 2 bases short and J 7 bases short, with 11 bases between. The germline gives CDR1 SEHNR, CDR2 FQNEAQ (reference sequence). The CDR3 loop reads CASSLPAGGGYTF. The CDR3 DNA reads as TGTGCCAGCAGCTTACCAGCTGGAGGTGGCTACACCTTC.

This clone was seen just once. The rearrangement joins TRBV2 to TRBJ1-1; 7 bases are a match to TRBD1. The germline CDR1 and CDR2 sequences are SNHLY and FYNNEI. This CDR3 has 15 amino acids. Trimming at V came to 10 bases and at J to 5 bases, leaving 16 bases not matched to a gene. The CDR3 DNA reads TGTGCCACCTACCGGAGCCTGACAGGGCATACTGAAGCTTTCTTT. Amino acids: CATYRSLTGHTEAFF.

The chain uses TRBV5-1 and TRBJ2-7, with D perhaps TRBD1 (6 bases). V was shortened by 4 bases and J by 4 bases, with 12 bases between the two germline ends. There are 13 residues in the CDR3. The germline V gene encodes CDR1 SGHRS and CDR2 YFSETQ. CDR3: CASSDDRSYEQYF. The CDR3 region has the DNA TGCGCCAGCAGCGACGACAGGTCTTACGAGCAGTACTTC.